Below are 23 T cell receptor beta chains sequenced from a single sample in a study of radiotherapy plus CTLA-4 blockade in lung cancer. Produced via immunoSEQ multiplex PCR; TCRdb's table is partial and in-frame only. Here the sample spans about 68,000 clones, roughly 85% being singletons. The input for sequencing was peripheral blood, taken from a patient treated with radiotherapy plus ipilimumab. The receptor set was obtained from a human donor with non-small cell lung cancer who had a complete response to radiotherapy plus ipilimumab.

CDR3 sequence: CASSSGGTGGHNEQFF. The CDR3 nucleotides are TGTGCCAGCAGCTCGGGCGGGACAGGGGGCCACAATGAGCAGTTCTTC. The chain couples TRBV7-2 to TRBJ2-1; 12 bases align to TRBD1. The CDR3 runs to 16 residues. The trim removed 4 bases at V and 5 bases at J, leaving 6 bases unmatched. CDR1 is SGHTA, CDR2 FQGNSA, per germline.

The chain combines TRBV5-4 with TRBJ2-7, with D perhaps TRBD1 (6 bases). The CDR3 has 12 residues. The germline V and J ends were trimmed by 0 bases and 9 bases, with 10 bases remaining between them. CDR1 is SGHNT, CDR2 YYREEE, per germline (reference sequence). CDR3 nucleotide sequence: TGTGCCAGCAGCTTGGTGGACAGTCCGCAGTACTTC. The encoded protein is CASSLVDSPQYF.

V and J are TRBV5-1 and TRBJ2-1; 9 bases match TRBD1. CDR1 is SGHRS, CDR2 YFSETQ, per germline. Unmatched junction bases numbered 6, after V lost 3 bases and J lost 5 bases. The length of the CDR3 is 15 residues. The CDR3 loop reads CASSSRTGDHNEQFF. The DNA for the CDR3 is TGCGCCAGCAGCTCTAGGACAGGGGACCACAATGAGCAGTTCTTC.

The gene calls are TRBV2 and TRBJ1-1; TRBD1 matches 8 bases. The germline V gene encodes CDR1 SNHLY and CDR2 FYNNEI. V lost 4 bases to trimming and J lost 7 bases; unmatched junction nucleotides: 11. This CDR3 spans 15 amino acids. CDR3 protein: CASSATQGGSVEAFF. CDR3 sequence (DNA): TGTGCCAGCAGTGCGACACAGGGGGGGAGTGTTGAAGCTTTCTTT.

CDR3 DNA: TGCGCCAGCAGCCAAGGGTATAGGGGACCCTACGAGCAGTACTTC. Encoded protein: CASSQGYRGPYEQYF. The chain combines TRBV4-3 with TRBJ2-7; D is tentatively TRBD1 or TRBD2 (5 bases each). The CDR3 covers 15 residues. The V gene lost 1 base and the J gene lost 2 bases, with 12 bases spanning the gap. CDR1 and CDR2 (germline): LGHNA, YSLEER.

The chain recombines TRBV7-9 with TRBJ2-5, with D unresolved. The V end was cut by 4 bases, the J end by 5 bases, with 11 bases between. Germline CDR1 and CDR2: SEHNR and FQNEAQ (reference sequence). The CDR3 totals 13 residues. CDR3 in amino acids: CASSSQDGETQYF. The CDR3 region has the DNA TGTGCCAGCAGCTCCCAGGATGGGGAGACCCAGTACTTC.

The chain employs TRBV5-1 and TRBJ1-5; D gene unclear. Germline loops: CDR1 SGHRS, CDR2 YFSETQ. Trimming cost V 5 bases and J 3 bases, with 15 bases left between them. There are 15 residues in the CDR3. The CDR3 coding sequence is TGCGCCAGCAGTCCCCCGGCGGCACCCAATCAGCCCCAGCATTTT. Residues: CASSPPAAPNQPQHF.

This sequence joins TRBV18 and TRBJ1-1; 7 bases are shared with TRBD1. Trimming at V came to 0 bases and at J to 4 bases, leaving 8 bases not matched to a gene. CDR1 and CDR2 (germline): KGHSH, LQKENI. CDR3 size: 16 residues. The CDR3 protein is CASSPPGGGAVTEAFF. For the CDR3, the DNA is TGTGCCAGCTCACCACCGGGAGGGGGCGCGGTCACTGAAGCTTTCTTT.

The CDR3 sequence is CASGRGGSGANVLTF. CDR3 nucleotides: TGTGCCAGCGGTCGCGGGGGCTCTGGGGCCAACGTCCTGACTTTC. The chain couples TRBV2 to TRBJ2-6; 7 bases align to TRBD2. Germline V gene data show CDR1 as SNHLY and CDR2 as FYNNEI. V was clipped by 8 bases and J by 0 bases; unmatched bases: 4. The CDR3 consists of 15 residues.

This chain links TRBV7-9 with TRBJ2-5; D perhaps matches TRBD1 (5 bases). Trimming pared 0 bases from V and 3 bases from J, leaving 14 bases between. Germline V lookup: CDR1 SEHNR, CDR2 FQNEAQ (reference sequence). CDR3 length: 16 amino acids. The CDR3 region has the DNA TGTGCCAGCAGCTTAGCACGTAATCGCAGGGAAGAGACCCAGTACTTC. It translates to CASSLARNRREETQYF. Combining the CDR3 with reference TRBV7-9 and TRBJ2-5 gives the whole variable domain DTGVSQNPRHKITKRGQNVTFRCDPISEHNRLYWYRQTLGQGPEFLTYFQNEAQLEKSRLLSDRFSAERPKGSFSTLEIQRTEQGDSAMYLCASSLARNRREETQYFGPGTRLLVL.

V is TRBV9 and J is TRBJ2-5; D call uncertain. The CDR3 totals 16 residues. Germline V gene lookup returns CDR1 SGDLS and CDR2 YYNGEE. The V and J ends lost 0 bases and 0 bases respectively, with 12 bases between them. CDR3 coding DNA: TGTGCCAGCAGCGTAGCATCGGCGGCAGACCAAGAGACCCAGTACTTC. Residues: CASSVASAADQETQYF.

The rearrangement links TRBV5-1 to TRBJ2-5; D unclear. Per the germline V gene, CDR1 is SGHRS and CDR2 is YFSETQ. The CDR3 sequence is 14 residues long. Trimming left V 1 base short and J 1 base short, with 8 bases between. CDR3 region: CASSLWSLQETQYF. For the CDR3, the DNA is TGCGCCAGCAGCTTGTGGTCTCTCCAAGAGACCCAGTACTTC.

The V and J genes are TRBV10-1 and TRBJ1-1, with D maybe TRBD1 (5 bases). The CDR3 runs 16 residues. Germline CDR1 reads WNHNN; CDR2 reads SYGVQD (reference sequence). V was pared by 0 bases and J by 4 bases, with 15 bases between. The CDR3 DNA reads TGCGCCAGCAGTGAGTCGGCGCAGGCGGGGGGCACTGAAGCTTTCTTT. Translating gives CASSESAQAGGTEAFF.

The rearrangement uses TRBV28 and TRBJ1-1; the D is unclear. The CDR3 totals 15 residues. Germline assignment: CDR1 MDHEN and CDR2 SYDVKM. V lost 5 bases and J lost 1, with 14 bases in between. CDR3 amino acids: CASSLWTPSNTEAFF. In DNA form, the CDR3 reads TGTGCCAGCAGTCTCTGGACGCCCTCGAACACTGAAGCTTTCTTT.

This clone was detected a few times. This rearrangement joins TRBV12-5 to TRBJ2-3; perhaps TRBD1 as D (5 bases). CDR1 and CDR2 (germline): LGHNT, FRNRAP. The CDR3 is made up of 15 amino acids. Trimming took 6 bases from V and 2 from J, leaving 15 bases between them. The DNA for the CDR3 is TGTGCTAGTGGACCTCAGGGTTTGGCCACAGATACGCAGTATTTT. This translates into CASGPQGLATDTQYF.

Concerning this clone itself: The sample contains more than one DNA sequence encoding this CDR3. This chain uses TRBV11-3 with TRBJ1-2; D is unclear. This CDR3 is 12 amino acids long. V was pared by 1 base and J by 7 bases, with 7 bases between. CDR1 SGHNT and CDR2 YENEEA come from the germline V gene. The DNA for the CDR3 is TGTGCCAGCAGCTTAGCGGGGAGTGGCTACACCTTC. Translating gives CASSLAGSGYTF.

This clone occurred once. In DNA form, the CDR3 reads TGTGCCAGCAGTAATTCAGGGGTCCCCAACTATGGCTACACCTTC. Amino acids: CASSNSGVPNYGYTF. This chain joins TRBV27 and TRBJ1-2, with D tentatively TRBD1 (6 bases). The germline V gene encodes CDR1 MNHEY and CDR2 SMNVEV (reference sequence). Deletions cut 5 bases from V and 2 bases from J, with 15 bases between. The CDR3 length is 15 residues.

The chain uses TRBV9 and TRBJ2-3; TRBD2 matches 13 bases. V trimming: 3 bases; J trimming: 2 bases; junction bases outside the gene matches: 12. The CDR3 is made up of 19 amino acids. Germline V lookup: CDR1 SGDLS, CDR2 YYNGEE. The CDR3 region has the DNA TGTGCCAGCAGCGAGAAGGGGACAGGGACTAGCGGGGCCACAGATACGCAGTATTTT. Translation: CASSEKGTGTSGATDTQYF.

The chain joins TRBV10-1 to TRBJ2-7, with a possible D match to TRBD2 (5 bases). The V gene's germline CDR1 is WNHNN and CDR2 SYGVQD (reference sequence). CDR3 length equals 14 residues. V gave up 3 bases and J gave up 1 base, with 10 bases separating them. The CDR3 region is CASSEAERSYEQYF. In DNA, the CDR3 is TGCGCCAGCAGTGAAGCCGAGCGGTCCTACGAGCAGTACTTC.

V and J are TRBV9 and TRBJ2-5, with 8 bases that match TRBD1. With V trimmed by 3 bases and J by 1 base, 5 bases remained unmatched. From germline, CDR1 is SGDLS and CDR2 YYNGEE. The CDR3 consists of 15 residues. As DNA, the CDR3 is TGTGCCAGCAGCGCTAGGACAGGGAGCCAAGAGACCCAGTACTTC. As protein: CASSARTGSQETQYF.

The V gene is TRBV28, the J gene TRBJ2-7; D might be TRBD2 (6 bases). Trimming removed 4 bases at V and 3 bases at J, with 13 bases between. The germline V gene encodes CDR1 MDHEN and CDR2 SYDVKM. CDR3 length: 14 residues. CDR3 sequence (DNA): TGTGCCAGCAGTTCCCAAACCGGGAGCTACGAGCAGTACTTC. Its protein product is CASSSQTGSYEQYF. The full variable domain, with the rest looked up from reference TRBV28 and TRBJ2-7, is DVKVTQSSRYLVKRTGEKVFLECVQDMDHENMFWYRQDPGLGLRLIYFSYDVKMKEKGDIPEGYSVSREKKERFSLILESASTNQTSMYLCASSSQTGSYEQYFGPGTRLTVT.

The V and J genes are TRBV7-2 and TRBJ2-7; D remains unclear. Germline-derived CDR1 and CDR2 are SGHTA and FQGNSA. The CDR3 loop spans 15 amino acids. V lost 5 bases to trimming and J lost 2 bases, with 16 bases between them. The CDR3 nucleotides are TGTGCCAGCAGCCTAGGATGGGCAGCTACCTACGAGCAGTACGTC. Its protein is CASSLGWAATYEQYV.

The chain combines TRBV14 with TRBJ2-4, with a possible D match to TRBD2 (6 bases). Germline V gene lookup returns CDR1 SGHDN and CDR2 FVKESK. V lost 3 bases and J lost 9, with 18 bases in between. The CDR3 runs 15 residues. The CDR3 spells CASSQLGAGRGIQYF. The CDR3 region has the DNA TGTGCCAGCAGCCAGTTAGGGGCGGGAAGGGGCATTCAGTACTTC.